The 27 T cell receptor beta chains reported below all come from one sample, sequenced in a study of cytomegalovirus exposure and HLA in healthy donors. The PCR was carried out with 60 Vbeta primers and 13 Jbeta primers. Sequencing used immunoSEQ multiplex PCR; TCRdb keeps in-frame clones, though not all of them. Of approximately 190,000 clones in the sample, approximately 82% were seen once. The sample consisted of PBMCs. The receptor source for this set is a man aged 35-49 years in good health and CMV-seropositive.

The V call is TRBV5-6, the J call TRBJ2-5, with TRBD1 matching 9 bases. The ends lost 4 bases at V and 3 bases at J; junction bases unmatched: 4. The CDR3 covers 14 residues. Germline loops: CDR1 SGHDT, CDR2 YYEEEE. CDR3 in amino acids: CASSKDRGKETQYF. The CDR3 coding sequence is TGTGCCAGCAGCAAAGACAGGGGGAAAGAGACCCAGTACTTC.

The chain carries TRBV6-5 and TRBJ1-2; a weak D match, TRBD1 (6 bases). Germline CDR1 is MNHEY and CDR2 is SVGAGI. V lost 5 bases and J lost 8, with 15 bases in between. This CDR3 comprises 13 residues. The CDR3 DNA sequence: TGTGCCAGCAGTACAAGGGGGTCAAGGGGCTACACCTTC. Translated, it gives CASSTRGSRGYTF.

The gene calls are TRBV5-1 and TRBJ2-1; 9 positions match TRBD2. After removal of 2 bases from V and 6 bases from J, the junction contained 3 bases not matched to a gene. This CDR3 is built from 14 residues. Germline V CDR1 and CDR2: SGHRS, YFSETQ. The CDR3 sequence is CASSFSGRGNEQFF. CDR3 sequence (DNA): TGCGCCAGCAGCTTTAGCGGGAGAGGCAATGAGCAGTTCTTC.

V gene TRBV5-1 combines with J gene TRBJ2-7; 7 bases align to TRBD2. The J segment lost 2 bases and the V segment lost 0 bases, leaving 2 bases of the junction unmatched. The germline gives CDR1 SGHRS, CDR2 YFSETQ. The CDR3 is 14 amino acids. The CDR3 loop is CASSLAGGPYEQYF. The CDR3 region has the DNA TGCGCCAGCAGCTTGGCGGGAGGCCCCTACGAGCAGTACTTC.

This rearrangement joins TRBV5-4 to TRBJ2-5, with D unclear. CDR1 and CDR2 from the germline V gene are SGHNT and YYREEE (reference sequence). This CDR3 contains 13 residues. V was trimmed by 7 bases and J by 3 bases, leaving 13 bases between them. As DNA, the CDR3 is TGTGCCAGCGCTTATAGTGCTAAAGAGACCCAGTACTTC. Translated, it gives CASAYSAKETQYF.

The CDR3 DNA sequence: TGTGCCAGCAGCTTAGCCCCTCGTGGGACAGCGTATTACGGCTACACCTTC. Protein: CASSLAPRGTAYYGYTF. The rearrangement uses TRBV7-9 and TRBJ1-2; 7 bases line up with TRBD1. The germline V gene has CDR1 SEHNR and CDR2 FQNEAQ (reference sequence). V was clipped by 0 bases and J by 8 bases; unmatched bases: 15. There are 17 residues in the CDR3.

This clone was picked up a small number of times. The chain employs TRBV5-6 and TRBJ2-4; 7 nucleotides align to TRBD1. Germline assignment: CDR1 SGHDT and CDR2 YYEEEE. The junction had 14 bases not matched to a gene; V was cut back by 4 bases and J by 16 bases. CDR3 length: 13 residues. CDR3 in amino acids: CASSVPGQPRSYF. CDR3 nucleotides: TGTGCCAGCAGCGTCCCGGGACAGCCCAGGTCCTACTTC.

This clone was observed a few times. This chain connects TRBV2 to TRBJ2-6; a weak D match, TRBD1 (5 bases). Germline CDR1 SNHLY, CDR2 FYNNEI. Trimming took off 7 bases at V and 0 bases at J, with 13 bases between the two ends. This CDR3 spans 16 amino acids. The DNA of the CDR3 is TGTGCCAGCACGAGGACATCTTTCTCTGGGGCCAACGTCCTGACTTTC. This translates into CASTRTSFSGANVLTF.

This chain connects TRBV7-9 to TRBJ1-1; 7 nucleotides line up with TRBD1. V lost 3 bases to trimming and J lost 4 bases; unmatched junction nucleotides: 5. This CDR3 has 14 residues. In germline, CDR1 is SEHNR, CDR2 FQNEAQ (reference sequence). The DNA of the CDR3 is TGTGCCAGCAGCTTGACAGGGTTGGTCACTGAAGCTTTCTTT. Its protein product is CASSLTGLVTEAFF.

The genes are TRBV7-8 and TRBJ1-5, with 7 bases identical to TRBD1. Germline CDR1 and CDR2: SGHVS and FQNEAQ. The trim removed 5 bases at V and 6 bases at J, leaving 10 bases unmatched. The CDR3 has 15 residues. Written as DNA, the CDR3 is TGTGCCAGCAGCCGGGACAGATCATCAACTCAGCCCCAGCATTTT. Translated, it gives CASSRDRSSTQPQHF. Looking up the rest from reference TRBV7-8 and TRBJ1-5 gives the full variable domain: GAGVSQSPRYKVAKRGQDVALRCDPISGHVSLFWYQQALGQGPEFLTYFQNEAQLDKSGLPSDRFFAERPEGSVSTLKIQRTQQEDSAVYLCASSRDRSSTQPQHFGDGTRLSIL.

The rearrangement uses TRBV19 and TRBJ1-1; maybe TRBD1 (5 bases). With 2 bases removed from V and 6 bases from J, the gap between germline ends came to 13 bases. Looked up from germline, CDR1 is LNHDA and CDR2 is SQIVND (reference sequence). The CDR3 totals 14 residues. DNA of the CDR3: TGTGCCAGTAGTATAAATCAGGGTAGCTCTGAAGCTTTCTTT. Protein sequence: CASSINQGSSEAFF.

This clone has only a few counts. The V call is TRBV28, the J call TRBJ2-6; 11 bases are shared with TRBD1. The CDR3 consists of 16 residues. J was trimmed by 0 bases and V by 8 bases; bases with no gene match: 3. The germline gives CDR1 MDHEN, CDR2 SYDVKM. Here the CDR3 reads CASGTGGNSGANVLTF. The CDR3 DNA reads TGTGCCAGCGGGACAGGGGGGAACTCTGGGGCCAACGTCCTGACTTTC.

The V and J genes are TRBV19 and TRBJ1-3, with D possibly matching TRBD1 (6 bases). Germline CDR1 is LNHDA and CDR2 is SQIVND (reference sequence). The ends were cut back, 6 bases at V and 2 bases at J, with 8 bases in the middle. CDR3 size: 13 residues. The CDR3 coding sequence is TGTGCCAGTAGCACAGGGACTGGAAACACCATATATTTT. Its translation: CASSTGTGNTIYF.

The chain recombines TRBV10-3 with TRBJ1-5; 8 bases match TRBD1. J was trimmed by 4 bases and V by 4 bases; bases with no gene match: 6. CDR1 and CDR2 (germline): ENHRY, SYGVKD. The CDR3 runs to 15 residues. The DNA of the CDR3 is TGTGCCATCAGTGGGACAGGGCTGGAGAATCAGCCCCAGCATTTT. As protein: CAISGTGLENQPQHF.

With regard to this clone: The same CDR3 can be traced to other DNA sequences in this sample. The chain has TRBV18 and TRBJ1-2; TRBD1 agrees at 11 bases. Trimming took 3 bases from V and 4 from J; bases not matched to a gene: 4. The CDR3 totals 15 residues. Germline CDR1 is KGHSH and CDR2 is LQKENI. The CDR3 loop reads CASSPGQGASYGYTF. The CDR3 coding sequence is TGTGCCAGCTCACCCGGACAGGGGGCGAGCTATGGCTACACCTTC.

The chain is built from TRBV6-1 and TRBJ1-5; tentatively, D is TRBD1 (5 bases). Trimming removed 3 bases at V and 5 bases at J, with 14 bases between. The CDR3 covers 15 residues. Per the germline V gene, CDR1 is MNHNS and CDR2 is SASEGT. CDR3 DNA sequence: TGTGCCAGCAGTGAGACAGACCCTCGAGATCAGCCCCAGCATTTT. This gives the protein CASSETDPRDQPQHF.

The gene calls are TRBV7-9 and TRBJ1-2; 9 nucleotides line up with TRBD1. The CDR3 is made up of 14 amino acids. Germline V gene sequence: CDR1 SEHNR, CDR2 FQNEAQ (reference sequence). The ends lost 5 bases at V and 3 bases at J; junction bases unmatched: 4. The CDR3 region is CASSLQGADYGYTF. As DNA, the CDR3 is TGTGCCAGCAGCCTACAGGGGGCCGACTATGGCTACACCTTC.

This clone was detected only a few times. This sequence joins TRBV5-1 and TRBJ2-7; 9 bases are shared with TRBD2. The germline CDR1 and CDR2 sequences are SGHRS and YFSETQ. V lost 0 bases and J lost 6; bases outside the gene matches: 7. This CDR3 has 15 amino acids. The CDR3 region is CASSLGLAGQGEQYF. Written as DNA, the CDR3 is TGCGCCAGCAGCTTGGGCCTAGCGGGGCAAGGCGAGCAGTACTTC.

The rearrangement links TRBV2 to TRBJ2-1; D perhaps matches TRBD2 (7 bases). The germline CDR1 and CDR2 sequences are SNHLY and FYNNEI. The CDR3 is 15 residues long. Trimming took off 7 bases at V and 8 bases at J, with 21 bases between the two ends. The CDR3 reads CASTPGGGATDEQFF. CDR3 DNA: TGTGCCAGCACTCCCGGAGGGGGGGCGACGGATGAGCAGTTCTTC.

The V and J genes are TRBV4-2 and TRBJ2-7; 9 bases align to TRBD2. The CDR3 totals 17 residues. Germline CDR1 LGHNA, CDR2 YNFKEQ. J was trimmed by 0 bases and V by 0 bases; bases with no gene match: 6. The CDR3 bases are TGTGCCAGCAGCCAAGAAGGTAGCGGGAGTCTCTCCTACGAGCAGTACTTC. It translates to CASSQEGSGSLSYEQYF.

The chain combines TRBV5-1 with TRBJ1-1; D is perhaps TRBD1 (6 bases). Between the trimmed V and J ends, which lost 0 bases and 3 bases, there was a span of 12 bases. Per the germline V gene, CDR1 is SGHRS and CDR2 is YFSETQ. The CDR3 is made up of 15 amino acids. The DNA of the CDR3 is TGCGCCAGCAGCTTGGACAGGGTAGGGTACACTGAAGCTTTCTTT. It yields the protein CASSLDRVGYTEAFF. Combining the CDR3 with reference TRBV5-1 and TRBJ1-1 gives the whole variable domain KAGVTQTPRYLIKTRGQQVTLSCSPISGHRSVSWYQQTPGQGLQFLFEYFSETQRNKGNFPGRFSGRQFSNSRSEMNVSTLELGDSALYLCASSLDRVGYTEAFFGQGTRLTVV.

This clone occurred a few times. The genes are TRBV27 and TRBJ2-7, with 9 positions matching TRBD2. Unmatched junction bases numbered 12, after V lost 4 bases and J lost 5 bases. CDR1 is MNHEY, CDR2 SMNVEV, per germline (reference sequence). The CDR3 is 16 amino acids. The CDR3 DNA follows: TGTGCCAGCAGTTATGCGCGGGAGGGCCCCCGGGACGAGCAGTACTTC. Its translation: CASSYAREGPRDEQYF.

The chain recombines TRBV7-6 with TRBJ1-3; a possible D gene is TRBD1 (5 bases). Germline V CDR1 and CDR2: SGHVS, FNYEAQ. This CDR3 has 17 amino acids. V shed 5 bases and J shed 5 bases, with 22 bases lying between them. CDR3 DNA: TGTGCCAGCAGCGCGGAGACAGAAGCGGGTGGCCGAAACACCATATATTTT. It encodes CASSAETEAGGRNTIYF. The full variable domain, its missing parts supplied by reference TRBV7-6 and TRBJ1-3, is GAGVSQSPRYKVTKRGQDVALRCDPISGHVSLYWYRQALGQGPEFLTYFNYEAQQDKSGLPNDRFSAERPEGSISTLTIQRTEQRDSAMYRCASSAETEAGGRNTIYFGEGSWLTVV.

This clone was seen only a few times. The gene calls are TRBV5-1 and TRBJ2-7, with D possibly TRBD1 on 5 matching bases. The V end was cut by 0 bases, the J end by 3 bases, with 13 bases between. The CDR3 runs 15 residues. The germline V gene has CDR1 SGHRS and CDR2 YFSETQ. The CDR3 DNA follows: TGCGCCAGCAGCTTGGCCCCCCAGGGTAGCTACGAGCAGTACTTC. Protein product: CASSLAPQGSYEQYF.

The chain combines TRBV5-4 with TRBJ2-5; 8 bases fit TRBD1. From germline, CDR1 is SGHNT and CDR2 YYREEE (reference sequence). There are 15 residues in the CDR3. V shed 4 bases, J shed 1 base, and the junction held 6 bases outside the gene matches. As DNA, the CDR3 is TGTGCCAGCAGCAGAGGACAGGGCGTCCAAGAGACCCAGTACTTC. Translation gives CASSRGQGVQETQYF.

The gene calls are TRBV5-1 and TRBJ1-1; maybe TRBD1 (5 bases). Germline CDR1 and CDR2: SGHRS and YFSETQ. The CDR3 spans 13 residues. Trimming shortened V by 2 bases and J by 4 bases, and 9 bases separated the two germline ends. CDR3 residues: CASSLSGPTEAFF. CDR3 nucleotide sequence: TGCGCCAGCAGCTTATCAGGGCCCACTGAAGCTTTCTTT.

This clone was seen a few times. This chain links TRBV15 with TRBJ2-1; no clear D gene. CDR1 LNHNV and CDR2 YYDKDF come from the germline V gene (reference sequence). V dropped 0 bases and J dropped 8 bases, with 14 bases sitting between them. The CDR3 is 15 amino acids. In DNA, the CDR3 is TGTGCCACCAGCAGAGAGAAAGCGCCTTTAGATGAGCAGTTCTTC. Amino acids: CATSREKAPLDEQFF.